The 6 T cell receptor beta chains given below trace back to one sample, sequenced in a study of regulatory T cells in long-lasting Graves disease. Specified time point: newly diagnosed GD, antithyroid drugs for less than 3 months. PBMC-derived RNA was used for the TCR library. Both iRepertoire HTBI primers and Arm-PCR of CDR3 regions were used to build the TCR beta libraries. Each CDR3 protein gets one entry after TCRdb re-called the multiplex PCR reads with MiXCR. The repertoire holds about 240,000 distinct CDR3 sequences, with 20% to 25% as singletons. This material consisted of peripheral blood mononuclear cells (PBMCs), taken at new diagnosis, from a patient treated with antithyroid drugs. All receptors derive from a female donor with Graves disease.

As concerns this clonotype: A much larger clone lies a single base off, so this may be a read error. The CDR3 does not end in the conserved phenylalanine or tryptophan, so this is likely a read error. In DNA, the CDR3 is TGCGCCAGCAGCTTGGCTACAGGGGCACTCACTGAAGCTTTCTCT. This translates into CASSLATGALTEAFS. J is TRBJ1-1 and V is TRBV5-1, with 7 bases aligning to TRBD1. Germline CDR1 reads SGHRS; CDR2 reads YFSETQ. The V and J ends lost 0 bases and 4 bases, in that order; junction bases with no gene match: 6. CDR3 size: 15 residues.

CDR3 DNA sequence: TGTGCCAGCAGTGAATCCAACTCTGGAAACACCATATATTTT. Its translation: CASSESNSGNTIYF. The chain has TRBV2 and TRBJ1-3; the D is unclear. V was pared by 2 bases and J by 0 bases, with 5 bases between. Germline V gene sequence: CDR1 SNHLY, CDR2 FYNNEI. This CDR3 has 14 amino acids.

At least ten counts were recorded for this clonotype. The chain links TRBV27 to TRBJ2-7; D possibly corresponds to TRBD2 (5 bases). Germline V gene data show CDR1 as MNHEY and CDR2 as SMNVEV (reference sequence). V was shortened by 4 bases and J by 9 bases, with 19 bases between the two germline ends. The CDR3 totals 14 residues. CDR3: CASSSTTATWGQYF. The CDR3 DNA reads as TGTGCCAGCAGTTCGACTACTGCGACCTGGGGGCAGTACTTC.

There are a few counts of this clonotype. This may be a read error, as it is one base from a much larger clone. This chain links TRBV2 with TRBJ2-2; D ambiguous. The CDR3 is 14 residues long. Germline CDR1 is SNHLY and CDR2 is FYNNEI. This CDR3 reads CASTLRVSTRELFF. The DNA of the CDR3 is TGTGCCAGCACCCTTAGGGTGAGCACCCGGGAGCTGTTTTTT.

This clonotype came up many times. The chain carries TRBV7-9 and TRBJ1-6, with D uncertain. Trimming shortened V by 5 bases and J by 4 bases, and 9 bases separated the two germline ends. Germline V gene lookup returns CDR1 SEHNR and CDR2 FQNEAQ (reference sequence). The CDR3 length is 14 residues. For the CDR3, the DNA is TGTGCCAGCAGCCCGACGTCTTATAATTCACCCCTCCACTTT. Its translation is CASSPTSYNSPLHF.

The table lists this clonotype with a few counts. The rearrangement links TRBV5-1 to TRBJ2-5, with D tentatively TRBD1 or TRBD2 (5 bases each). CDR1 and CDR2 (germline): SGHRS, YFSETQ. Trimming cost V 5 bases and J 5 bases, with 16 bases left between them. The CDR3 contains 14 residues. The CDR3 DNA follows: TGCGCCAGCAGATATTGGGACGCCTGGGAGACCCAGTACTTC. Translated: CASRYWDAWETQYF.